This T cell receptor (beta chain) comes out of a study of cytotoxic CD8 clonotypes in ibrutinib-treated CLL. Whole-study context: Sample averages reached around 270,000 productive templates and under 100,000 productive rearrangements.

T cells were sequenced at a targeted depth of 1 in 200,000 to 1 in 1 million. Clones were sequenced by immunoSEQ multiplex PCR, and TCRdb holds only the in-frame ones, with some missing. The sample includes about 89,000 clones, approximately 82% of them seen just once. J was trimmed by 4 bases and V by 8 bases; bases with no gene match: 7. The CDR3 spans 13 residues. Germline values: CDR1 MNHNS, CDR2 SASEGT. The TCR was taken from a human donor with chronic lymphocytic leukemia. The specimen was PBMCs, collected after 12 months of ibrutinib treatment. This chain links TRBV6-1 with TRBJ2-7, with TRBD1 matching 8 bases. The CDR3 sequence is CASVTGGWYEQYF. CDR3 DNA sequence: TGTGCCAGCGTCACAGGGGGTTGGTACGAGCAGTACTTC.